Here is one T cell receptor (beta chain) with its context. Antigen: not known. This record comes from a study of post-analysis software for immune sequencing data. About the research overall: Courses of disease covered relapsing-remitting, secondary progressive and progressive-relapsing multiple sclerosis. General study findings and limits: Five or six TRBV segments, TRBV5-6, TRBV5-1 and TRBV20-1 among them, were found more frequent in patients than controls.

Unique-molecular-identifier-tagged TCR beta cDNA libraries were used. Out of roughly 0.95 to 10 million T cells, some 500,000 cDNA molecules were generated. TCRdb processed the PCR reads anew with MiXCR; each CDR3 protein has one entry. In the table there are 550,000 to 700,000 distinct CDR3 sequences, roughly two fifths of which are singletons. The CDR3 runs to 13 residues. The V and J ends lost 4 bases and 4 bases respectively, with 10 bases between them. The specimen sequenced was blood. The origin of this receptor is a girl between 10 and 17 years old with multiple sclerosis. The V gene is TRBV12-3 or TRBV12-4, the J gene TRBJ2-5; D is undetermined. The CDR3 region is CASSYRVRETQYF. CDR3 in DNA: TGTGCCAGCAGTTATAGGGTTAGAGAGACCCAGTACTTC.